Shown below are 10 T cell receptor beta chains from a single sample sequenced in a study of T-cell memory formation after mild COVID-19. MiXCR, applied by TCRdb to the 5' RACE reads, yields one record per CDR3 protein. In the table there are 200,000 to 300,000 distinct CDR3 sequences, about a sixth of which are singletons. Sequencing was performed on PBMCs or a T cell subset sorted from them (not recorded which). These TCRs come from a man aged 18 to 29 who had mild COVID-19 (a few samples of this study predate the infection). Cell type and time point are not known.

This clonotype was detected only a few times. The chain combines TRBV20-1 with TRBJ2-7; 12 nucleotides line up with TRBD2. Germline V lookup: CDR1 DFQATT, CDR2 SNEGSKA (reference sequence). CDR3 size: 17 residues. V shed 2 bases, J shed 4 bases, and the junction held 12 bases outside the gene matches. The CDR3 region is CSARTPGLAGTPYEQYF. CDR3 coding DNA: TGCAGTGCTAGAACCCCCGGACTAGCGGGGACCCCTTACGAGCAGTACTTC.

The CDR3 reads CASSLARDRNTEAFF. The CDR3 DNA reads as TGCGCCAGCAGCTTGGCCCGGGACAGGAACACTGAAGCTTTCTTT. This chain connects TRBV5-1 to TRBJ1-1; 7 bases line up with TRBD1. The CDR3 spans 15 residues. Germline values: CDR1 SGHRS, CDR2 YFSETQ. V shed 0 bases, J shed 1 base, and the junction held 3 bases outside the gene matches.

This clonotype was detected a few times. The V gene is TRBV7-2, the J gene TRBJ1-1; D gene ambiguous. The CDR3 extends over 13 amino acids. Germline CDR1 and CDR2: SGHTA and FQGNSA. V lost 0 bases and J 4 bases, leaving 6 bases between the germline ends. In nucleotides, the CDR3 is TGTGCCAGCAGCTTAGCGTTTTTCACTGAAGCTTTCTTT. It specifies CASSLAFFTEAFF. Based on the CDR3 plus reference TRBV7-2 and TRBJ1-1, the full variable domain is GAGVSQSPSNKVTEKGKDVELRCDPISGHTALYWYRQSLGQGLEFLIYFQGNSAPDKSGLPSDRFSAERTGGSVSTLTIQRTQQEDSAVYLCASSLAFFTEAFFGQGTRLTVV.

The chain carries TRBV4-3 and TRBJ2-3; TRBD2 agrees at 7 bases. J lost 1 base, V lost 4 bases, and 11 bases had no gene match. The length of the CDR3 is 17 residues. In germline, CDR1 is LGHNA, CDR2 YSLEER. CDR3 DNA sequence: TGCGCCAGCAGCCCTACCGGGAGGAGCGGGGGCACAGATACGCAGTATTTT. This encodes CASSPTGRSGGTDTQYF.

The gene calls are TRBV29-1 and TRBJ2-2; perhaps TRBD2 as D (6 bases). Trimming stripped 4 bases from V and 6 bases from J, with 9 bases between. The CDR3 sequence is 12 residues long. Germline CDR1 SQVTM, CDR2 ANQGSEA. The chain's CDR3 is CSVAWGAGELFF. The CDR3 DNA is TGCAGCGTTGCTTGGGGGGCCGGGGAGCTGTTTTTT.

The chain joins TRBV11-2 to TRBJ2-1; 10 positions match TRBD2. Germline CDR1 SGHAT, CDR2 FQNNGV. The CDR3 has 14 residues. Losses at the gene ends were 8 bases for V and 10 bases for J; bases not matched to a gene: 11. The CDR3 DNA reads as TGTGCCAGCCTAGCGGGGGCCGGACATCAGGAGCAGTTCTTC. Translation gives CASLAGAGHQEQFF. The entire variable domain, with the rest obtained from reference TRBV11-2 and TRBJ2-1, is as follows: EAGVAQSPRYKIIEKRQSVAFWCNPISGHATLYWYQQILGQGPKLLIQFQNNGVVDDSQLPKDRFSAERLKGVDSTLKIQPAKLEDSAVYLCASLAGAGHQEQFFGPGTRLTVL.

This clonotype was recorded at least ten times. This rearrangement joins TRBV5-1 to TRBJ2-1; D possibly uses TRBD1 or TRBD2 (5 bases each). Trimming left V 4 bases short and J 2 bases short, with 13 bases between. The V gene's germline CDR1 is SGHRS and CDR2 YFSETQ. The CDR3 sequence is 15 residues long. The CDR3 DNA is TGCGCCAGCAGCCTCGAGGGGTCCCCCTACAATGAGCAGTTCTTC. This sequence encodes CASSLEGSPYNEQFF.

The rearrangement links TRBV6-2 or TRBV6-3 to TRBJ1-5, with unresolved D. The CDR3 has 13 residues. Germline CDR1 and CDR2: MNHEY and SVGEGT. Trimming took 8 bases from V and 4 from J, leaving 12 bases between them. CDR3 protein: CASAPGQNQPQHF. CDR3 nucleotide sequence: TGTGCCAGCGCCCCCGGGCAGAATCAGCCCCAGCATTTT.

There are a few counts of this clonotype. The chain recombines TRBV29-1 with TRBJ1-3, with D hard to call. CDR1 is SQVTM, CDR2 ANQGSEA, per germline. Deletions cut 3 bases from V and 0 bases from J, with 9 bases between. The CDR3 length is 14 residues. CDR3 in DNA: TGCAGCGTTGAGCGCGGGGTCTCTGGAAACACCATATATTTT. It translates to CSVERGVSGNTIYF.

This clonotype was seen at least ten times. This chain connects TRBV20-1 to TRBJ2-1, with D uncertain. The CDR3 is 12 amino acids. Trimming pared 3 bases from V and 10 bases from J, leaving 13 bases between. In germline, CDR1 is DFQATT, CDR2 SNEGSKA (reference sequence). The CDR3 DNA sequence: TGCAGTGCTAGCCACCCCGGACCGGAGCAGTTCTTC. This sequence encodes CSASHPGPEQFF.